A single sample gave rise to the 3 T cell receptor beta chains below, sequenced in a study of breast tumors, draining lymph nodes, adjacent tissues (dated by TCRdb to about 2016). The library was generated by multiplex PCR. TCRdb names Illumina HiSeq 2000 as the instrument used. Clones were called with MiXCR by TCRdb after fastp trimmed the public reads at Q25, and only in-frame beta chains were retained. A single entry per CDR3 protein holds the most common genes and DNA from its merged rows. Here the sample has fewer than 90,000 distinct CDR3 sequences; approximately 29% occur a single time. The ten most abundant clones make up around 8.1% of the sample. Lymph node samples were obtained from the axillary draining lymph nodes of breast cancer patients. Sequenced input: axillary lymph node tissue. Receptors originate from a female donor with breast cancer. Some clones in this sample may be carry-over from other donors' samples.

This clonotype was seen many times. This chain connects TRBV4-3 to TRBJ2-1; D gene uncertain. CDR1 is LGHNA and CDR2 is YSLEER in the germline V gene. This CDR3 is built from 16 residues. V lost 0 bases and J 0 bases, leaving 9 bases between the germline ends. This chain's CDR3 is CASSQDRGSSYNEQFF. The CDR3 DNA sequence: TGCGCCAGCAGCCAAGATAGAGGAAGCTCCTACAATGAGCAGTTCTTC.

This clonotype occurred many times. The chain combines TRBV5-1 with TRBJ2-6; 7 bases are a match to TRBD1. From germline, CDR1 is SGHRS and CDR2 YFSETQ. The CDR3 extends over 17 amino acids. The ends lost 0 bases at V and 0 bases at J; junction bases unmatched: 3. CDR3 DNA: TGCGCCAGCAGCTTGGGACAGGGATTCTCTGGGGCCAACGTCCTGACTTTC. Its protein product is CASSLGQGFSGANVLTF.

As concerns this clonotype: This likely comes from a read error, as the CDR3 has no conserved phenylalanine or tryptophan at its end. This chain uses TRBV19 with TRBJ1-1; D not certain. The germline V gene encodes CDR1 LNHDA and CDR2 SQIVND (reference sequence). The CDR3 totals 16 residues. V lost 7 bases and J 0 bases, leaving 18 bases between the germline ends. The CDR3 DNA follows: TGTGCCAGTAACCTTGGTGGCCGGAGCATGAACACTGAAGCTTTCTCT. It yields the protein CASNLGGRSMNTEAFS.